The 32 T cell receptor beta chains below all came from one sample that was sequenced in a study of siplizumab effects on memory and regulatory T cells. Assay: immunoSEQ multiplex PCR; the TCRdb copy retains only in-frame clones and omits some. The sample yields over 85,000 clones, under 95% seen once. Source material: CD8+ T cells sorted from blood. The source of these receptors is a human donor in good health.

This sequence joins TRBV30 and TRBJ2-1, with a tentative D call TRBD2 (5 bases). Per germline, CDR1 GTSNPN and CDR2 SVGIG (reference sequence). This CDR3 region has 16 residues. Deletions cut 1 base from V and 0 bases from J, with 13 bases between. The DNA of the CDR3 is TGTGCCTGGAGTGGTACGGCGGGTAGCTCCTACAATGAGCAGTTCTTC. This codes for CAWSGTAGSSYNEQFF.

V and J are TRBV4-1 and TRBJ1-2; no clear D. CDR1 MGHRA and CDR2 YSYEKL come from the germline V gene. The CDR3 runs 15 residues. The germline V and J ends were trimmed by 2 bases and 0 bases, with 10 bases remaining between them. CDR3 bases: TGCGCCAGCAGCCAAAGCCACTACGCTAACTATGGCTACACCTTC. Residues: CASSQSHYANYGYTF.

CDR3 sequence: CASSEYFETTNYGYTF. For the CDR3, the DNA is TGTGCCAGCAGTGAATACTTCGAGACTACTAACTATGGCTACACCTTC. The V gene is TRBV25-1, the J gene TRBJ1-2; no clear D gene. Germline CDR1 MGHDK, CDR2 SYGVNS. The germline V and J ends were trimmed by 0 bases and 0 bases, with 11 bases remaining between them. This CDR3 region has 16 residues.

The rearrangement uses TRBV4-1 and TRBJ2-1, with TRBD2 identical over 14 bases. The V gene end was trimmed by 2 bases and the J gene end by 1 base; junction bases not matched to a gene: 7. Per germline, CDR1 MGHRA and CDR2 YSYEKL. The CDR3 totals 19 residues. CDR3 DNA: TGCGCCAGCAGCCAACTCGGGACTAGCGGGAGTTGGTCCTACAATGAGCAGTTCTTC. This translates into CASSQLGTSGSWSYNEQFF.

The chain uses TRBV6-5 and TRBJ2-1, with no clear D. Deletions cut 0 bases from V and 8 bases from J, with 8 bases between. Germline V gene data show CDR1 as MNHEY and CDR2 as SVGAGI. This CDR3 region has 13 residues. The CDR3 DNA follows: TGTGCCAGCAGTTACTCACTCCAAGATGAGCAGTTCTTC. Its protein is CASSYSLQDEQFF.

The V call is TRBV19, the J call TRBJ2-5; TRBD2 might be the D (7 bases). The CDR3 is 13 residues long. V was trimmed by 3 bases and J by 5 bases, leaving 10 bases between them. Germline V lookup: CDR1 LNHDA, CDR2 SQIVND (reference sequence). CDR3 nucleotides: TGTGCCAGTAGTATTGGGGGGGCCGAGACCCAGTACTTC. Protein: CASSIGGAETQYF.

The chain joins TRBV30 to TRBJ1-3, with 8 bases lining up with TRBD1. This CDR3 comprises 18 residues. The V segment lost 6 bases and the J segment 0 bases; nucleotides outside the gene matches: 16. Germline CDR1 GTSNPN, CDR2 SVGIG (reference sequence). CDR3 loop: CACWLGQGFSYSGNTIYF. The DNA for the CDR3 is TGTGCCTGTTGGCTCGGACAGGGCTTTTCATACTCTGGAAACACCATATATTTT.

The genes are TRBV19 and TRBJ2-1, with 8 bases lining up with TRBD2. The CDR3 runs to 15 residues. CDR1 is LNHDA and CDR2 is SQIVND in the germline V gene (reference sequence). J was trimmed by 6 bases and V by 9 bases; bases with no gene match: 13. Here the CDR3 reads CASLPGLDRPNEQFF. The DNA for the CDR3 is TGTGCCAGCCTTCCGGGACTAGATCGCCCCAATGAGCAGTTCTTC.

V usage is TRBV5-6 and J usage is TRBJ2-1; 8 bases line up with TRBD2. CDR3 length equals 15 residues. J gave up 8 bases and V 4 bases, and 11 bases lay outside the gene matches. The V gene's germline CDR1 is SGHDT and CDR2 YYEEEE. The CDR3 protein is CASSPPWTSSYEQFF. The CDR3 DNA follows: TGTGCCAGCAGCCCCCCGTGGACTAGCAGCTATGAGCAGTTCTTC.

This sequence joins TRBV5-1 and TRBJ2-3; 9 nucleotides match TRBD1. This CDR3 is built from 19 residues. With 4 bases clipped from V and 6 bases from J, the junction kept 21 bases outside the gene matches. Germline CDR1 SGHRS, CDR2 YFSETQ. CDR3 sequence reads: CASSPDPGTGSSLGDTQYF. In DNA form, the CDR3 reads TGCGCCAGCAGCCCAGATCCCGGGACAGGGAGCTCCCTGGGGGATACGCAGTATTTT. The complete variable domain, with remaining parts taken from reference TRBV5-1 and TRBJ2-3, reads KAGVTQTPRYLIKTRGQQVTLSCSPISGHRSVSWYQQTPGQGLQFLFEYFSETQRNKGNFPGRFSGRQFSNSRSEMNVSTLELGDSALYLCASSPDPGTGSSLGDTQYFGPGTRLTVL.

J is TRBJ1-1 and V is TRBV7-9, with D possibly being TRBD1 (6 bases). Germline V gene sequence: CDR1 SEHNR, CDR2 FQNEAQ (reference sequence). This CDR3 spans 17 amino acids. With 5 bases removed from V and 2 bases from J, the gap between germline ends came to 21 bases. The CDR3 sequence is CASSEELYGQKNTEAFF. The CDR3 coding sequence is TGTGCCAGCAGCGAAGAGTTATACGGACAGAAAAACACTGAAGCTTTCTTT.

The chain employs TRBV27 and TRBJ2-3; a weak D match, TRBD2 (5 bases). The CDR3 has 14 residues. Per the germline V gene, CDR1 is MNHEY and CDR2 is SMNVEV (reference sequence). Trimming pared 5 bases from V and 2 bases from J, leaving 11 bases between. CDR3 coding DNA: TGTGCCAGCAGTCTAGGACTCCACACAGATACGCAGTATTTT. Its translation is CASSLGLHTDTQYF.

CDR3 DNA sequence: TGTGCCAGCAGCAAAGTGCTAGCGGGAGGGGGGGAGACCCAGTACTTC. It yields the protein CASSKVLAGGGETQYF. J is TRBJ2-5 and V is TRBV21-1; the table assigns TRBD2, which was not confirmed against the DNA. TRBV21-1 is labeled a pseudogene. The CDR3 length is 16 residues.

The chain is built from TRBV11-3 and TRBJ2-1; D gene unclear. CDR3 length equals 14 residues. V was pared by 0 bases and J by 6 bases, with 9 bases between. Germline V gene data show CDR1 as SGHNT and CDR2 as YENEEA. The CDR3 region is CASSLDAMFNEQFF. For the CDR3, the DNA is TGTGCCAGCAGCTTAGATGCCATGTTCAATGAGCAGTTCTTC.

This chain joins TRBV7-6 and TRBJ2-7, with D uncertain. The germline V gene encodes CDR1 SGHVS and CDR2 FNYEAQ. CDR3 length: 16 residues. V was cut by 5 bases and J by 0 bases, with 17 bases left in between. Here the CDR3 reads CASSPGGGQHSYEQYF. In nucleotides, the CDR3 is TGTGCCAGCAGCCCAGGTGGCGGCCAACACTCCTACGAGCAGTACTTC.

The chain combines TRBV7-9 with TRBJ2-3, with D tentatively TRBD1 (5 bases). Trimming took 4 bases from V and 6 from J, leaving 11 bases between them. CDR1 is SEHNR and CDR2 is FQNEAQ in the germline V gene (reference sequence). This CDR3 spans 13 amino acids. The CDR3 nucleotides are TGTGCCAGCAGCTCAGGGATCCGCGATACGCAGTATTTT. Translating gives CASSSGIRDTQYF. The full variable domain, rest sourced from reference TRBV7-9 and TRBJ2-3, is DTGVSQNPRHKITKRGQNVTFRCDPISEHNRLYWYRQTLGQGPEFLTYFQNEAQLEKSRLLSDRFSAERPKGSFSTLEIQRTEQGDSAMYLCASSSGIRDTQYFGPGTRLTVL.

This clone was seen once. The chain recombines TRBV30 with TRBJ1-3, with D maybe TRBD1 (5 bases). Trimming pared 1 base from V and 0 bases from J, leaving 7 bases between. The CDR3 spans 14 residues. The germline gives CDR1 GTSNPN, CDR2 SVGIG (reference sequence). As DNA, the CDR3 is TGTGCCTGGAGTGGAGGGGTCTCTGGAAACACCATATATTTT. It specifies CAWSGGVSGNTIYF.

The J gene is TRBJ2-7, the V gene TRBV11-2; D perhaps matches TRBD2 (6 bases). Germline values: CDR1 SGHAT, CDR2 FQNNGV. Trimming cost V 3 bases and J 2 bases, with 11 bases left between them. The CDR3 totals 14 residues. The CDR3 reads CASSLASAAYEQYF. The CDR3, as DNA: TGTGCCAGCAGCTTGGCTAGCGCGGCCTACGAGCAGTACTTC.

The chain carries TRBV7-9 and TRBJ1-4, with TRBD1 matching over 7 bases. Losses at the gene ends were 5 bases for V and 5 bases for J; bases not matched to a gene: 5. Germline V lookup: CDR1 SEHNR, CDR2 FQNEAQ (reference sequence). The CDR3 has 14 amino acids. The CDR3 sequence: CASSPGQNNEKLFF. The CDR3, as DNA: TGTGCCAGCAGCCCGGGACAGAACAATGAAAAACTGTTTTTT.

The chain employs TRBV10-3 and TRBJ2-1, with D tentatively TRBD1 (6 bases). The CDR3 loop spans 14 amino acids. Germline CDR1 ENHRY, CDR2 SYGVKD. With 4 bases removed from V and 6 bases from J, the gap between germline ends came to 13 bases. CDR3 sequence: CAISGKQGLNEQFF. CDR3 coding DNA: TGTGCCATCAGTGGGAAACAGGGTCTCAATGAGCAGTTCTTC.

This rearrangement joins TRBV9 to TRBJ2-1; D is ambiguous. The CDR3 is 12 residues long. CDR1 is SGDLS, CDR2 YYNGEE, per germline. Trimming cost V 3 bases and J 9 bases, with 10 bases left between them. As DNA, the CDR3 is TGTGCCAGCAGCGCCGATTTGGGTGAGCAGTTCTTC. Its protein is CASSADLGEQFF.

The J gene is TRBJ1-2, the V gene TRBV7-8; D might be TRBD1 (5 bases). The CDR3 loop spans 13 amino acids. Deletions cut 2 bases from V and 4 bases from J, with 8 bases between. Germline CDR1 SGHVS, CDR2 FQNEAQ. Here the CDR3 DNA reads TGTGCCAGCAGCTTACAGGGAGTCTATGGCTACACCTTC. Its protein is CASSLQGVYGYTF.

V usage is TRBV13 and J usage is TRBJ2-1, with D unclear. Germline lookup yields CDR1 PRHDT and CDR2 FYEKMQ (reference sequence). The CDR3 has 16 residues. Trimming removed 1 base from V and 0 bases from J, with 10 bases in between. The CDR3 loop is CASSLERGISYNEQFF. The CDR3 bases are TGTGCCAGCAGCTTAGAACGCGGTATCTCCTACAATGAGCAGTTCTTC.

This chain links TRBV5-1 with TRBJ1-4; 12 bases align to TRBD1. The CDR3 length is 17 residues. CDR1 is SGHRS and CDR2 is YFSETQ in the germline V gene. J was trimmed by 2 bases and V by 4 bases; bases with no gene match: 6. The DNA of the CDR3 is TGCGCCAGCAGCCCTGGGACAGGGGGCCGGACTAATGAAAAACTGTTTTTT. This encodes CASSPGTGGRTNEKLFF.

This chain uses TRBV11-2 with TRBJ2-7, with 12 bases that match TRBD2. V gave up 5 bases and J gave up 1 base; unmatched junction bases: 6. Germline V gene data show CDR1 as SGHAT and CDR2 as FQNNGV. The CDR3 is 16 residues long. In DNA form, the CDR3 reads TGTGCCAGCAGCACAACTAGCGGGAGGTGGTCCTACGAGCAGTACTTC. This encodes CASSTTSGRWSYEQYF.

V is TRBV9 and J is TRBJ1-2, with no clear D. The germline gives CDR1 SGDLS, CDR2 YYNGEE. The CDR3 sequence is 14 residues long. The V end was cut by 0 bases, the J end by 3 bases, with 9 bases between. The DNA of the CDR3 is TGTGCCAGCAGCGTAGCTGCGAGTGACTATGGCTACACCTTC. Residues: CASSVAASDYGYTF.

The chain is built from TRBV19 and TRBJ1-5; TRBD1 matches at 10 bases. CDR1 is LNHDA and CDR2 is SQIVND in the germline V gene (reference sequence). Germline trimming cut 9 bases from V and 6 bases from J; bases unmatched to any gene: 8. This CDR3 is built from 14 residues. DNA of the CDR3: TGTGCCAGACTGCCGGGACAGGGGCGTCAGCCCCAGCATTTT. It specifies CARLPGQGRQPQHF.

The V and J genes are TRBV4-3 and TRBJ2-7, with 10 bases that match TRBD1. The CDR3 extends over 17 amino acids. From germline, CDR1 is LGHNA and CDR2 YSLEER. The J segment lost 1 base and the V segment lost 1 base, leaving 7 bases of the junction unmatched. CDR3 protein: CASSQVKGTGDSYEQYF. In DNA, the CDR3 is TGCGCCAGCAGCCAAGTTAAAGGGACAGGGGATTCCTACGAGCAGTACTTC.

The chain combines TRBV30 with TRBJ2-3; TRBD2 is a possible D gene (6 bases). With 1 base removed from V and 0 bases from J, the gap between germline ends came to 8 bases. Per the germline V gene, CDR1 is GTSNPN and CDR2 is SVGIG (reference sequence). The CDR3 extends over 14 amino acids. CDR3 DNA sequence: TGTGCCTGGAGTGAGCTAGCGAGCACAGATACGCAGTATTTT. The encoded protein is CAWSELASTDTQYF.

This rearrangement joins TRBV5-4 to TRBJ2-1; 12 positions agree with TRBD2. The germline V gene has CDR1 SGHNT and CDR2 YYREEE (reference sequence). After removal of 4 bases from V and 2 bases from J, the junction contained 4 bases not matched to a gene. The CDR3 totals 16 residues. The CDR3, as DNA: TGTGCCAGCAGCGCTCTAGCGGGAGGGCCCTACAATGAGCAGTTCTTC. Translating gives CASSALAGGPYNEQFF.

The chain uses TRBV30 and TRBJ2-3; TRBD1 matches 9 bases. Germline assignment: CDR1 GTSNPN and CDR2 SVGIG (reference sequence). V shed 3 bases, J shed 9 bases, and the junction held 7 bases outside the gene matches. CDR3 length: 13 amino acids. CDR3 loop: CAWRAGTGITQYF. For the CDR3, the DNA is TGTGCCTGGAGGGCGGGGACAGGGATAACGCAGTATTTT.

The rearrangement uses TRBV7-9 and TRBJ1-2; D is possibly TRBD1 (6 bases). The V gene lost 4 bases and the J gene lost 4 bases, with 19 bases spanning the gap. The CDR3 totals 16 residues. Germline V CDR1 and CDR2: SEHNR, FQNEAQ (reference sequence). DNA of the CDR3: TGTGCCAGCAGCTCGGTCGACGGGGAGGGGGTCTATGGCTACACCTTC. Translated: CASSSVDGEGVYGYTF. Variable domain in full (rest from reference TRBV7-9 and TRBJ1-2): DTGVSQNPRHKITKRGQNVTFRCDPISEHNRLYWYRQTLGQGPEFLTYFQNEAQLEKSRLLSDRFSAERPKGSFSTLEIQRTEQGDSAMYLCASSSVDGEGVYGYTFGSGTRLTVV.